A selection of T cell receptor beta chains follows, all from one sample in a study of response to subunit inactivated influenza vaccine. TCRdb fed the RT-PCR reads into MiXCR, producing one record per CDR3 protein. The data contain roughly 460,000 distinct CDR3 sequences, about 10% of them singletons. The specimen was PBMCs from blood, collected roughly 48 days after vaccination. All receptors come from a man aged 45 to 65 who received an inactivated influenza vaccine. CDR3s leave out the opening cysteine and the closing phenylalanine or tryptophan.

j_gene,v_gene,len,CDR3aa
TRBJ1-4,TRBV5-1,12,ASSSTGGNEKLF
TRBJ2-5,TRBV28,16,ASSPMGEGQGRKETQY
TRBJ2-3,TRBV6-2/TRBV6-3,12,ASSTGPQRDTQY
TRBJ2-3,TRBV24-1,11,ATSDLRTDTQY
TRBJ2-3,TRBV20-1,10,SAPGYTDTQY
TRBJ2-5,TRBV5-1,12,ASSDELAKGTQY
TRBJ2-1,TRBV6-2/TRBV6-3,14,ASSSAGTSPYNEQF
TRBJ2-3,TRBV7-9,10,ASGPPQDTQY
TRBJ1-5,TRBV7-2,13,ASSWGQGGNQPQH
TRBJ2-1,TRBV5-5,14,ASSLGLAGYTYEQF
TRBJ2-2,TRBV29-1,12,SVDKTGLTGELF
TRBJ2-7,TRBV12-3/TRBV12-4,12,ASSVGQHLGEQY
TRBJ2-7,TRBV4-3,14,ASSQDMTIVAYEQY
TRBJ1-6,TRBV9,11,ASSGTGNSPLH
TRBJ2-6,TRBV5-1,18,ASSLGFTGTGRSGANVLT
TRBJ1-1,TRBV18,10,ASSPLGPEAF
TRBJ2-2,TRBV29-1,15,SVAVRREGTNTGELF
TRBJ2-5,TRBV28,12,ASSRGSLPETQY
TRBJ2-7,TRBV20-1,12,SASSGAQSYEQY
TRBJ2-1,TRBV6-2/TRBV6-3,13,ASFSGRAGYNEQF
TRBJ1-1,TRBV20-1,12,SAPQDASRTEAF
TRBJ1-2,TRBV6-6,10,ASIAGDYGYT
TRBJ2-2,TRBV2,11,ASRDRATGELF
TRBJ2-7,TRBV20-1,14,CARRGDGVWTSEQY
TRBJ1-3,TRBV28,13,ASSLWAHSGNTIY
TRBJ2-7,TRBV20-1,13,CARARLRGAYEQY
TRBJ2-3,TRBV7-2,14,ASGLAGGPVGGTQY
TRBJ2-3,TRBV27,15,ASSRPGLAGASDTQY
TRBJ2-3,TRBV5-8,11,AQKRRGTDTQY
TRBJ2-7,TRBV5-1,13,ASTPRTDGTYEQY
TRBJ2-3,TRBV4-2,13,ASSQDYGQGDTQY
TRBJ2-1,TRBV24-1,13,ATSDAAGGLGEQF